The rows below give T cell receptor beta chains drawn from one sample of a study of OX40 agonist ivuxolimab in advanced cancers. Data came from immunoSEQ multiplex PCR; TCRdb stores just in-frame clones and leaves some out. The table has approximately 50,000 clones, roughly 80% seen once; the top ten hold roughly 3.9%. Sequencing used CD4+ or CD8+ T cells sorted from blood, obtained in a trial of the OX40 agonist ivuxolimab. The receptors were gathered from an adult with an advanced solid tumor such as melanoma, head and neck, liver or kidney cancer. CDR3s include the opening cysteine and the closing phenylalanine or tryptophan. Each record gives: D gene, J gene, clone size, V gene, CDR3 DNA, CDR3 protein. A D gene is named only where the DNA matches it firmly. Size tells how often a clone was seen (once, few, many) or the class of an expanded clone, and some rows leave it out.

D: TRBD1
J: TRBJ2-7
size: few
V: TRBV30
DNA: TGTGCCTGGAGTGGATGGACAGGGGAATCCTACGAGCAGTACTTC
CDR3: CAWSGWTGESYEQYF

D: TRBD2
J: TRBJ2-1
size: .
V: TRBV5-5
DNA: TGTGCCAGCAGCTTGGCGGTGACTAGCGGGTCGGAGCAGTTCTTC
CDR3: CASSLAVTSGSEQFF

D: TRBD2
J: TRBJ2-3
size: .
V: TRBV5-4
DNA: TGTGCCAGCAGCCCGATTAGCGGGGGAGGAGGAAATACGCAGTATTTT
CDR3: CASSPISGGGGNTQYF

D: .
J: TRBJ2-7
size: .
V: TRBV14
DNA: TGTGCCAGCAGCCCCTTAGGCTACTCCCCCTACGAGCAGTACTTC
CDR3: CASSPLGYSPYEQYF

D: .
J: TRBJ2-4
size: .
V: TRBV5-1
DNA: TGCGCCAGCAGCTCCTCGGGATCCGGTCGCATTCAGTACTTC
CDR3: CASSSSGSGRIQYF

D: TRBD1
J: TRBJ1-5
size: .
V: TRBV7-9
DNA: TGTGCCAGCAGCCTACAGGGGAATCAGCCCCAGCATTTT
CDR3: CASSLQGNQPQHF

D: .
J: TRBJ2-3
size: .
V: TRBV7-9
DNA: TGTGCCAGCAGCTCCCGGGGCAGCACAGATACGCAGTATTTT
CDR3: CASSSRGSTDTQYF

D: .
J: TRBJ2-7
size: .
V: TRBV11-2
DNA: TGTGCCAGCAGCTTACGACGGTGGGTTAGCTCCTACGAGCAGTACTTC
CDR3: CASSLRRWVSSYEQYF

D: .
J: TRBJ2-3
size: .
V: TRBV7-2
DNA: TGTGCCAGCAGCTTACCACCAACCCCACTTACAGATACGCAGTATTTT
CDR3: CASSLPPTPLTDTQYF

D: TRBD1
J: TRBJ2-1
size: few
V: TRBV5-4
DNA: TGTGCCACCTTGACAGGGGGCAAATCCTACAATGAGCAGTTCTTC
CDR3: CATLTGGKSYNEQFF

D: .
J: TRBJ2-2
size: .
V: TRBV29-1
DNA: TGCAGCGTTGCGAAGAACACCGGGGAGCTGTTTTTT
CDR3: CSVAKNTGELFF

D: .
J: TRBJ2-7
size: .
V: TRBV6-6
DNA: TGTGCCAGCACGGGTTTTGGTACTGAGCAGTACTTC
CDR3: CASTGFGTEQYF

D: .
J: TRBJ2-7
size: .
V: TRBV21-1
DNA: .
CDR3: CASSKAWGIGSYEQYF

D: .
J: TRBJ1-5
size: .
V: TRBV10-1
DNA: TGCGCCAGCAGTGGCCCGCCTCGGGGTTATAGCAATCAGCCCCAGCATTTT
CDR3: CASSGPPRGYSNQPQHF

D: .
J: TRBJ1-4
size: .
V: TRBV7-2
DNA: TGTGCCAGCAGCCCAGGGGTAGGGCGTGAAAAACTGTTTTTT
CDR3: CASSPGVGREKLFF

D: TRBD2
J: TRBJ2-1
size: .
V: TRBV5-4
DNA: TGTGCCAGCAGCCCAACTCTAGCGGACTCCTACAATGAGCAGTTCTTC
CDR3: CASSPTLADSYNEQFF

D: .
J: TRBJ2-5
size: .
V: TRBV7-2
DNA: TGTGCCAGTAGCTTAGCAGGGCGGGGTTTACAAGAGACCCAGTACTTC
CDR3: CASSLAGRGLQETQYF

D: .
J: TRBJ2-1
size: .
V: TRBV5-1
DNA: TGCGCCAGCAGCTTGTGGGGGAATGAGCAGTTCTTC
CDR3: CASSLWGNEQFF

D: .
J: TRBJ1-1
size: .
V: TRBV5-1
DNA: TGCGCCAGCAGCTTCGGGCGGCAGACGAACACTGAAGCTTTCTTT
CDR3: CASSFGRQTNTEAFF

D: .
J: TRBJ2-3
size: .
V: TRBV6-5
DNA: TGTGCCAGCGGTGCAGGTCCAAGCACAGATACGCAGTATTTT
CDR3: CASGAGPSTDTQYF

D: .
J: TRBJ1-2
size: .
V: TRBV7-7
DNA: TGTGCCAGCAGCTTCGAAGGGCCGGATGGCTACACCTTC
CDR3: CASSFEGPDGYTF

D: .
J: TRBJ1-2
size: .
V: TRBV28
DNA: TGTGCCAGCAGTTTATATCGGCAGGGGAATGGCTACACCTTC
CDR3: CASSLYRQGNGYTF

D: TRBD2
J: TRBJ2-2
size: .
V: TRBV5-8
DNA: TGTGCCAGCAGCCTAGCGGGAGGATGGAACACCGGGGAGCTGTTTTTT
CDR3: CASSLAGGWNTGELFF

D: .
J: TRBJ2-5
size: .
V: TRBV6-1
DNA: TGTGCCAGCGTACCGGTAGCCTATACGGGGACCCAGTACTTC
CDR3: CASVPVAYTGTQYF

D: .
J: TRBJ2-7
size: .
V: TRBV21-1
DNA: TGTGCCAGCAGCAAAGTACCTGGACAGGGGTTTTACGAGCAGTACTTC
CDR3: CASSKVPGQGFYEQYF

D: TRBD1
J: TRBJ1-1
size: .
V: TRBV19
DNA: TGTGCCAGTAGTACAACCGGGACAGGCCCTTATGTTGAAGCTTTCTTT
CDR3: CASSTTGTGPYVEAFF

D: TRBD1
J: TRBJ1-2
size: .
V: TRBV6-5
DNA: TGTGCCAGCAGTGCCGGAGTCCACAGGGGGTACACCTTC
CDR3: CASSAGVHRGYTF

D: .
J: TRBJ2-3
size: few
V: TRBV7-6
DNA: TGTGCCAGCAGCTTAAACGCCAGGGGCGTTCGCACAGATACGCAGTATTTT
CDR3: CASSLNARGVRTDTQYF

D: .
J: TRBJ2-5
size: .
V: TRBV4-1
DNA: TGCGCCAGCAGCCAAGACCCGGACGGTTTCCAAGAGACCCAGTACTTC
CDR3: CASSQDPDGFQETQYF

D: .
J: TRBJ2-7
size: .
V: TRBV7-8
DNA: TGTGCCAGCAGCTCGAATCCTAGCACCGAGCAGTACTTC
CDR3: CASSSNPSTEQYF

D: TRBD2
J: TRBJ2-7
size: once
V: TRBV4-1
DNA: TGCGCCAGCAGCCAACAATACCAGACCGGGACTAGCGCCTACGAGCAGTACTTC
CDR3: CASSQQYQTGTSAYEQYF

D: .
J: TRBJ1-1
size: .
V: TRBV7-2
DNA: TGTGCCAGCAGCCCCCCTGGACAGTTGAACACTGAAGCTTTCTTT
CDR3: CASSPPGQLNTEAFF

D: .
J: TRBJ2-5
size: .
V: TRBV14
DNA: TGTGCCAGCAGCCCGTCGTGGGTCCAAGAGACCCAGTACTTC
CDR3: CASSPSWVQETQYF

D: .
J: TRBJ1-2
size: .
V: TRBV6-5
DNA: TGTGCCAGCAGCCGCAGTGGGATTTATGGCTACACCTTC
CDR3: CASSRSGIYGYTF

D: TRBD1
J: TRBJ1-2
size: .
V: TRBV7-2
DNA: TGTGCCAGCAGCTTAGAGGGGGCGCGTATCTATGGCTACACCTTC
CDR3: CASSLEGARIYGYTF

D: TRBD1
J: TRBJ1-2
size: .
V: TRBV7-2
DNA: TGTGCCAGCAGCTTAGGTACAGGGGTCTCATCTAACTATGGCTACACCTTC
CDR3: CASSLGTGVSSNYGYTF

D: .
J: TRBJ2-7
size: .
V: TRBV11-2
DNA: TGTGCCAGCAGCTTGGGGGTCCGAAGCTCCTACGAGCAGTACTTC
CDR3: CASSLGVRSSYEQYF